Shown below are 29 T cell receptor beta chains from a single sample sequenced in a study of blood T cell repertoires in COVID-19. Using immunoSEQ multiplex PCR, the repertoire was profiled, and TCRdb retains in-frame clones only, with some absent. The data hold about 140,000 clones, with around 80% observed a single time. The material sequenced was peripheral blood. All receptors come from a man between 60 and 70 years old with acute or convalescent COVID-19.

This sequence joins TRBV3-1 (or the pseudogene TRBV3-2) and TRBJ1-4; no clear D. CDR1 is LGHDT and CDR2 is YNNKEL in the germline V gene (reference sequence). The CDR3 is 13 residues long. V was shortened by 2 bases and J by 4 bases, with 5 bases between the two germline ends. DNA of the CDR3: TGTGCCAGCAGCCAACGGTATAATGAAAAACTGTTTTTT. Its protein is CASSQRYNEKLFF.

The rearrangement uses TRBV6-5 and TRBJ1-6, with TRBD1 as a possible D gene (6 bases). Between the trimmed V and J ends, which lost 1 base and 8 bases, there was a span of 6 bases. Germline V gene lookup returns CDR1 MNHEY and CDR2 SVGAGI. The CDR3 is 13 residues long. CDR3 DNA: TGTGCCAGCAGTTACTACAGGGATTCACCCCTCCACTTT. As protein: CASSYYRDSPLHF.

Only one count was recorded for this clone. The chain has TRBV6-1 and TRBJ2-3, with a weak D call TRBD2 (6 bases). Trimming cost V 2 bases and J 4 bases, with 13 bases left between them. Germline assignment: CDR1 MNHNS and CDR2 SASEGT. The CDR3 is made up of 15 amino acids. The CDR3: CASSERVREADTQYF. The CDR3, as DNA: TGTGCCAGCAGTGAAAGGGTCAGGGAGGCAGATACGCAGTATTTT.

The chain uses TRBV11-3 and TRBJ2-3, with TRBD2 matching over 14 bases. The germline V gene encodes CDR1 SGHNT and CDR2 YENEEA. The CDR3 is made up of 17 amino acids. V trimming: 4 bases; J trimming: 7 bases; junction bases outside the gene matches: 10. The CDR3 protein is CASSYTGTSGRRNTQYF. In nucleotides, the CDR3 is TGTGCCAGCAGCTACACCGGGACTAGCGGGAGAAGGAATACGCAGTATTTT.

This clone was counted between two and nine times. This chain connects TRBV19 to TRBJ1-1; no definite D call. Germline-derived CDR1 and CDR2 are LNHDA and SQIVND (reference sequence). Trimming left V 7 bases short and J 1 base short, with 16 bases between. The CDR3 runs 15 residues. DNA of the CDR3: TGTGCCAGTACCACAGAATTGTTCTCGAACACTGAAGCTTTCTTT. Translation: CASTTELFSNTEAFF.

The rearrangement uses TRBV6-1 and TRBJ2-4, with D possibly being TRBD2 (5 bases). There are 15 residues in the CDR3. The germline gives CDR1 MNHNS, CDR2 SASEGT. V lost 1 base and J 8 bases, leaving 15 bases between the germline ends. The CDR3 region has the DNA TGTGCCAGCAGTGAAGGGCCGGGCCTCGGGGACATTCAGTACTTC. Translated: CASSEGPGLGDIQYF.

A few counts support this clone. The chain uses TRBV5-6 and TRBJ2-2, with TRBD2 identical over 7 bases. Germline-derived CDR1 and CDR2 are SGHDT and YYEEEE. Trimming took 4 bases from V and 6 from J; bases not matched to a gene: 12. The CDR3 has 16 amino acids. This chain's CDR3 is CASSAGGSVVAGELFF. Written as DNA, the CDR3 is TGTGCCAGCAGCGCAGGCGGGAGCGTCGTGGCCGGGGAGCTGTTTTTT.

With regard to this clone: The sample contains more than one DNA sequence encoding this CDR3. J is TRBJ1-3 and V is TRBV27; no clear D gene. V lost 7 bases, J lost 1 base, and 5 bases lay in between. Germline V lookup: CDR1 MNHEY, CDR2 SMNVEV (reference sequence). CDR3 length equals 12 residues. Here the CDR3 DNA reads TGTGCCAGCATCTCTTCTGGAAACACCATATATTTT. This translates into CASISSGNTIYF.

The rearrangement joins TRBV28 to TRBJ1-6; no clear D. V shed 7 bases and J shed 8 bases, with 21 bases lying between them. The CDR3 extends over 16 amino acids. The germline V gene has CDR1 MDHEN and CDR2 SYDVKM. The CDR3 loop is CASIVGQDPPDSPLHF. In nucleotides, the CDR3 is TGTGCCAGCATCGTCGGTCAGGATCCCCCTGATTCACCCCTCCACTTT. Filled out from reference TRBV28 and TRBJ1-6, the complete variable domain reads DVKVTQSSRYLVKRTGEKVFLECVQDMDHENMFWYRQDPGLGLRLIYFSYDVKMKEKGDIPEGYSVSREKKERFSLILESASTNQTSMYLCASIVGQDPPDSPLHFGNGTRLTVT.

The chain employs TRBV7-2 and TRBJ1-5, with D maybe TRBD1 (5 bases). Trimming shortened V by 1 base and J by 4 bases, and 11 bases separated the two germline ends. Germline values: CDR1 SGHTA, CDR2 FQGNSA. The CDR3 contains 15 residues. CDR3 amino acids: CASSLGQMRNQPQHF. The CDR3 nucleotides are TGTGCCAGCAGCTTAGGACAGATGAGAAATCAGCCCCAGCATTTT.

This chain connects TRBV7-3 to TRBJ2-2; 11 bases are a match to TRBD2. CDR1 and CDR2 from the germline V gene are SGHTA and FQGTGA. The ends lost 5 bases at V and 4 bases at J; junction bases unmatched: 12. The CDR3 loop spans 18 amino acids. CDR3 coding DNA: TGTGCCAGCAGCCGTGGTGCTAGCGGGAGGAAGGGCACCGGGGAGCTGTTTTTT. It codes for CASSRGASGRKGTGELFF.

This clone has only a few counts. The chain links TRBV18 to TRBJ2-3; D is possibly TRBD1 (5 bases). With 4 bases removed from V and 0 bases from J, the gap between germline ends came to 14 bases. Germline loops: CDR1 KGHSH, CDR2 LQKENI. The CDR3 runs to 16 residues. This CDR3 reads CASSRGQTASTDTQYF. Written as DNA, the CDR3 is TGTGCCAGCTCACGAGGACAAACAGCGAGCACAGATACGCAGTATTTT.

V gene TRBV5-6 combines with J gene TRBJ1-5; D remains unclear. The germline gives CDR1 SGHDT, CDR2 YYEEEE. The CDR3 covers 15 residues. The V and J ends lost 2 bases and 0 bases respectively, with 9 bases between them. CDR3 DNA: TGTGCCAGCAGCTTTGCGGTCGGTAGCAATCAGCCCCAGCATTTT. Protein sequence: CASSFAVGSNQPQHF.

The chain is built from TRBV24-1 and TRBJ2-3; 8 nucleotides match TRBD2. Germline V gene sequence: CDR1 KGHDR, CDR2 SFDVKD. The CDR3 is 15 amino acids. After removal of 6 bases from V and 5 bases from J, the junction contained 9 bases not matched to a gene. The chain's CDR3 is CATSQTGGPGDTQYF. The DNA of the CDR3 is TGTGCCACCAGTCAGACGGGAGGGCCTGGAGATACGCAGTATTTT.

The V and J genes are TRBV18 and TRBJ1-1, with no clear D. The CDR3 runs to 12 residues. Trimming left V 7 bases short and J 7 bases short, with 13 bases between. CDR1 is KGHSH, CDR2 LQKENI, per germline. Written as DNA, the CDR3 is TGTGCCAGCTGGTCGACGGGGAATGAAGCTTTCTTT. It translates to CASWSTGNEAFF.

The chain links TRBV2 to TRBJ2-2, with D perhaps matching TRBD1 (6 bases). V was shortened by 2 bases and J by 1 base, with 8 bases between the two germline ends. Germline V gene sequence: CDR1 SNHLY, CDR2 FYNNEI. The CDR3 spans 15 residues. CDR3 residues: CASSERDKNTGELFF. DNA for the CDR3: TGTGCCAGCAGTGAAAGGGACAAGAACACCGGGGAGCTGTTTTTT. Based on the CDR3 plus reference TRBV2 and TRBJ2-2, the full variable domain is EPEVTQTPSHQVTQMGQEVILRCVPISNHLYFYWYRQILGQKVEFLVSFYNNEISEKSEIFDDQFSVERPDGSNFTLKIRSTKLEDSAMYFCASSERDKNTGELFFGEGSRLTVL.

V is TRBV18 and J is TRBJ1-1; D is uncertain. This CDR3 contains 15 residues. In germline, CDR1 is KGHSH, CDR2 LQKENI. V was cut by 1 base and J by 1 base, with 10 bases left in between. Here the CDR3 reads CASSPRIDPNTEAFF. The DNA of the CDR3 is TGTGCCAGCTCACCACGAATAGATCCGAACACTGAAGCTTTCTTT.

This clone has only a few counts. The rearrangement uses TRBV24-1 and TRBJ2-1; TRBD2 matches at 12 bases. The CDR3 totals 17 residues. Germline V gene sequence: CDR1 KGHDR, CDR2 SFDVKD. Unmatched junction bases numbered 7, after V lost 5 bases and J lost 3 bases. The DNA of the CDR3 is TGTGCCACCAGTGGGCCAGGACTAGCGGGGATCTACAATGAGCAGTTCTTC. The encoded protein is CATSGPGLAGIYNEQFF.

The count of this clone is one. The V and J genes are TRBV6-5 and TRBJ1-1, with 7 bases matching TRBD1. Germline V gene data show CDR1 as MNHEY and CDR2 as SVGAGI. J lost 2 bases, V lost 10 bases, and 7 bases had no gene match. This CDR3 has 13 residues. CDR3 sequence (DNA): TGTGCCACACAGGACAGGTTAAACACTGAAGCTTTCTTT. Protein: CATQDRLNTEAFF.

J is TRBJ1-1 and V is TRBV9; 8 nucleotides agree with TRBD1. The CDR3 runs 13 residues. In germline, CDR1 is SGDLS, CDR2 YYNGEE. J lost 2 bases, V lost 7 bases, and 4 bases had no gene match. CDR3 region: CASGTGHNTEAFF. The CDR3 DNA reads as TGTGCCAGCGGGACAGGCCATAACACTGAAGCTTTCTTT.

CDR3 sequence (DNA): TGTGCCAGTAGACAAGGCGGCGTTGACACCGGGGAGCTGTTTTTT. It yields the protein CASRQGGVDTGELFF. The rearrangement links TRBV19 to TRBJ2-2; D is unclear. Between the trimmed V and J ends, which lost 6 bases and 3 bases, there was a span of 14 bases. The CDR3 sequence is 15 residues long. CDR1 and CDR2 (germline): LNHDA, SQIVND (reference sequence).

The chain has TRBV18 and TRBJ2-5; weak D call: TRBD1 (6 bases). V was cut by 4 bases and J by 2 bases, with 20 bases left in between. The CDR3 is 17 residues long. The germline CDR1 and CDR2 sequences are KGHSH and LQKENI. DNA for the CDR3: TGTGCCAGCTCACTGTTGGGGGCCCCAGATATTCAAGAGACCCAGTACTTC. Translation: CASSLLGAPDIQETQYF.

In its sample, this clone was seen once. V gene TRBV30 combines with J gene TRBJ2-2, with TRBD2 matching over 8 bases. The CDR3 covers 16 residues. Losses at the gene ends were 4 bases for V and 0 bases for J; bases not matched to a gene: 7. Germline CDR1 GTSNPN, CDR2 SVGIG (reference sequence). DNA for the CDR3: TGTGCCTGGAAAAGCGGTAGCGGGACGAACACCGGGGAGCTGTTTTTT. Encoded protein: CAWKSGSGTNTGELFF.

The V gene is TRBV19, the J gene TRBJ1-1; D gene uncertain. Germline V gives CDR1 LNHDA, CDR2 SQIVND (reference sequence). The CDR3 covers 12 residues. V was pared by 9 bases and J by 1 base, with 9 bases between. The CDR3 here is CASRHRNTEAFF. The CDR3 DNA follows: TGTGCCAGCCGGCACAGGAACACTGAAGCTTTCTTT.

The V gene is TRBV7-2, the J gene TRBJ2-1; weak D call: TRBD1 (7 bases). V shed 6 bases and J shed 0 bases, with 12 bases lying between them. Germline loops: CDR1 SGHTA, CDR2 FQGNSA. The CDR3 is 15 residues long. The CDR3 sequence is CASRQGGSSYNEQFF. Here the CDR3 DNA reads TGTGCCAGCAGGCAGGGGGGTAGCTCCTACAATGAGCAGTTCTTC.

This clone has just a few counts. The chain has TRBV15 and TRBJ1-2; no definite D call. Trimming removed 6 bases at V and 2 bases at J, with 10 bases between. CDR1 LNHNV and CDR2 YYDKDF come from the germline V gene (reference sequence). The CDR3 contains 13 residues. The CDR3 bases are TGTGCCACCAGAGGACTGGGGAACTATGGCTACACCTTC. Encoded protein: CATRGLGNYGYTF.

This chain links TRBV5-6 with TRBJ2-3; D not certain. CDR1 is SGHDT and CDR2 is YYEEEE in the germline V gene. V lost 1 base, J lost 4 bases, and 7 bases lay in between. The CDR3 consists of 13 residues. In DNA, the CDR3 is TGTGCCAGCAGCTTGTACGGGTCAGATACGCAGTATTTT. It codes for CASSLYGSDTQYF.

This clone was detected only once. This may be a read error, as it is one base from a much larger clone. This sample also contains other DNA sequences that code for the same CDR3. The chain uses TRBV11-2 and TRBJ2-7; tentative D call: TRBD2 (5 bases). The ends were cut back, 5 bases at V and 2 bases at J, with 10 bases in the middle. CDR3 length: 13 amino acids. Looked up from germline, CDR1 is SGHAT and CDR2 is FQNNGV. CDR3 residues: CASSRGLAYEQYF. CDR3 coding DNA: TGTGCCAGCAGCCGTGGACTTGCCTACGAGCAGTACTTC.

This chain connects TRBV5-4 to TRBJ2-1; D perhaps matches TRBD1 (6 bases). Trimming took 5 bases from V and 5 from J, leaving 26 bases between them. Looked up from germline, CDR1 is SGHNT and CDR2 is YYREEE (reference sequence). The CDR3 has 18 residues. CDR3 loop: CASRRSRPGHHPHNEQFF. CDR3 in DNA: TGTGCCAGCAGGCGAAGCCGACCGGGACACCATCCCCACAATGAGCAGTTCTTC.